This record concerns one T cell receptor beta chain sequence. These data are taken from a study of T-cell reconstitution after alpha-beta-depleted transplantation in children. The library targeted TCRbeta and was prepared with unique molecular identifiers. TCRdb re-analysed the PCR reads in MiXCR, keeping a single row per CDR3 protein. Of about 980,000 distinct CDR3 sequences listed, about 31% are singletons. The sequencing here drew on PBMCs, mostly from graft donor cells, taken 360 days after TCRalphabeta/CD19-depleted stem cell transplant. This clonotype originated in a boy in the first two years of life who had a stem cell transplant for SCID, so the T cells may come from the graft donor.

The CDR3 DNA reads as TGCAGCGTTGAAAGTAGTGGGGGAGAGACCCAGTACTTC. It codes for CSVESSGGETQYF. The rearrangement joins TRBV29-1 to TRBJ2-5, with D perhaps matching TRBD1 or TRBD2 (5 bases each). V was cut by 2 bases and J by 4 bases, with 11 bases left in between. Germline V gene lookup returns CDR1 SQVTM and CDR2 ANQGSEA. CDR3 length: 13 residues.